The present TCR beta chain was sequenced within a study of T cell repertoires in cytomegalovirus infection. Study details: Matching HLA type and CMV infection were both indicated by public TCR beta signatures.

Trimming took off 0 bases at V and 8 bases at J, with 12 bases between the two ends. The CDR3 extends over 14 amino acids. In germline, CDR1 is SGDLS, CDR2 YYNGEE. General study findings and limits: Dominant in the ex vivo response were TCR beta clonotypes restricted by HLA-C and specific for CMV. Carriage of CMV together with the relevant HLA was identifiable through cumulative public TCR beta family frequency.

Note on this clonotype: Its antigen is unknown.

TCRdb called the reads again in MiXCR, with one record for every CDR3 protein. Of a few hundred thousand distinct CDR3 sequences listed, around 9.5% are singletons. The gene calls are TRBV9 and TRBJ2-1; D gene uncertain. Sample: PBMCs. The TCR sequence derives from a human donor in good health (CMV status not recorded). Some clones in this sample may be carry-over from other donors' samples. CDR3 sequence reads: CASSVEGPRYEQFF. For the CDR3, the DNA is TGTGCCAGCAGCGTAGAGGGTCCTCGGTATGAGCAGTTCTTC.